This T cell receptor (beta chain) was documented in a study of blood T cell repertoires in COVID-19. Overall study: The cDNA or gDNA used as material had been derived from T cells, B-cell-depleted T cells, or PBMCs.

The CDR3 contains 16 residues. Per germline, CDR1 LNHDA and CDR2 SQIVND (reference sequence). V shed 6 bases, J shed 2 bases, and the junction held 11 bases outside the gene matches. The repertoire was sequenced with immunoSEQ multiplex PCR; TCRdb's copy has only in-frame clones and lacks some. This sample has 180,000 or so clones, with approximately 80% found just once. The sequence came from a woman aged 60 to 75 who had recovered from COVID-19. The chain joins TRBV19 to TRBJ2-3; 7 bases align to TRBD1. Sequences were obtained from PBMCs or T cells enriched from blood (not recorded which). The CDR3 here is CASRVGGGLLTDTQYF. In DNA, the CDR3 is TGTGCCAGTAGAGTAGGGGGCGGGCTACTCACAGATACGCAGTATTTT.